Sequencing of this T cell receptor beta chain was carried out in a study of cytomegalovirus exposure and HLA in healthy donors. Across the study: The approximately 660 first-cohort repertoires shared a platform with the 120 or so validation repertoires, as reported in a later analysis.

Trimming left V 6 bases short and J 8 bases short, with 16 bases between. The CDR3 totals 14 residues. CDR1 is MNHEY, CDR2 SMNVEV, per germline (reference sequence). As for this clone: Its specificity is unknown.

Data came from immunoSEQ multiplex PCR; TCRdb stores just in-frame clones and leaves some out. Here the sample spans around 70,000 clones, roughly nine tenths being singletons. Notes on the study in general: The classifier reportedly diagnosed cytomegalovirus status with high specificity and sensitivity. In vitro checks showed that three CMV-associated chains really do target CMV antigens. According to the study, around 150 TCR beta chains were cytomegalovirus-associated.

The sequencing sample was made of PBMCs. V gene TRBV27 combines with J gene TRBJ1-4, with D possibly being TRBD1 (6 bases). This TCR was sampled from a man younger than 30 in good health and CMV-seronegative. The CDR3 coding sequence is TGTGCCAGCAGCAACAGGGCGAGGGGGGAAAAACTGTTTTTT. Encoded protein: CASSNRARGEKLFF. The variable domain in full, with the rest retrieved from reference TRBV27 and TRBJ1-4, is EAQVTQNPRYLITVTGKKLTVTCSQNMNHEYMSWYRQDPGLGLRQIYYSMNVEVTDKGDVPEGYKVSRKEKRNFPLILESPSPNQTSLYFCASSNRARGEKLFFGSGTQLSVL.